This T cell receptor (beta chain) was obtained from a study of CD8+ T cells in alopecia areata. Study-wide results and caveats: Lesional scalp exceeded normal scalp in clonality, especially in alopecia totalis/universalis.

The junction had 4 bases not matched to a gene; V was cut back by 0 bases and J by 5 bases. In germline, CDR1 is SGHRS, CDR2 YFSETQ. This CDR3 is built from 15 residues. In regard to this clone: Its antigen is undetermined.

Extraction and reverse transcription of RNA yielded cDNA as the sequencing template. The data were produced by immunoSEQ multiplex PCR, yet TCRdb's version contains in-frame clones alone and is incomplete. The repertoire has roughly 150,000 clones, over 70% of them found once; the top ten carry around 16%. The rearrangement uses TRBV5-1 and TRBJ2-3; 9 positions agree with TRBD2. The sample consisted of CD8+ T cells sorted from blood, taken at week 0. The clonotype comes from a human donor with alopecia areata. The CDR3 region is CASSLAAGGIDTQYF. DNA of the CDR3: TGCGCCAGCAGCTTGGCAGCGGGGGGAATAGATACGCAGTATTTT.